What follows are 22 T cell receptor gamma chains derived from one specimen sequenced in a study of γδ T cells in repeated Plasmodium falciparum infection. Bulk repertoires came from Vgamma9/Vdelta2+ or Vdelta2-negative gammadelta T cells flow-sorted from PBMC. With CATT, TCRdb re-called clones from the multiplex PCR reads. The sample has approximately 26,000 gamma-chain clones; 2.5% to 3.5% are singletons. Sample: gamma-delta T cells from blood. These TCRs come from a pool of human donors (malaria-infected and uninfected, not separated).

The sample holds many counts of this clone. The mismatch at residue 6 between this DNA's translation and the TCRdb protein of a much larger clone likely reflects a read error; the protein shown is translated from the DNA. The J gene is TRGJ1 or TRGJ2, the V gene TRGV4. In germline, CDR1 is EGSTGY, CDR2 YDSYTSSV. V lost 3 bases and J lost 7; bases outside the gene matches: 6. CDR3 size: 12 residues. The CDR3 protein is CATWDRQYKKLF. CDR3 nucleotide sequence: TGTGCCACCTGGGATAGACAATATAAGAAACTCTTT.

This clone was observed at least ten times. A much bigger clone sits one base away, suggesting this may be a read error. This sequence joins TRGV3 and TRGJ1 or TRGJ2. This CDR3 region has 12 residues. V lost 0 bases and J lost 10; bases outside the gene matches: 6. CDR1 is VTNTFY and CDR2 is YDVSTARD in the germline V gene (reference sequence). The CDR3 region is CATWDRQGKKLF. Here the CDR3 DNA reads TGTGCCACCTGGGACAGGCAAGGAAAGAAACTCTTT.

This clone was detected a few times. The protein TCRdb lists belongs to a much larger clone and differs from this DNA's translation at residue 3, which points to a read error; the protein shown is made from the DNA. The V and J genes are TRGV9 and TRGJ1 or TRGJ2. Germline values: CDR1 GITISATS, CDR2 ISYDGTV (reference sequence). The CDR3 length is 15 residues. This CDR3 is CASWEVQKNYYKKLF. The CDR3 DNA reads as TGTGCCTCGTGGGAGGTGCAGAAAAATTATTATAAGAAACTCTTT.

This clone appeared many times. TCRdb records a much larger clone's protein for this DNA, with a difference at residue 5 that likely arises from a read error; the protein given is the translation of the DNA. The rearrangement joins TRGV4 to TRGJ1 or TRGJ2. The CDR3 has 14 residues. The V segment lost 6 bases and the J segment 0 bases; nucleotides outside the gene matches: 8. Germline V CDR1 and CDR2: EGSTGY, YDSYTSSV. This CDR3 is CATWNLGNYYKKLF. CDR3 sequence (DNA): TGTGCCACCTGGAATTTGGGGAATTATTATAAGAAACTCTTT.

Many counts were recorded for this clone. The protein held in TCRdb is that of a much larger clone and does not match this DNA's translation at residue 6, likely because of a read error; the protein shown is translated from the DNA. The CDR3 DNA follows: TGTGCCTTGTGGGAATCCTTGAAAGAGTTGGGCAAAAAAATCAAGGTATTT. Translating it yields CALWESLKELGKKIKVF. The rearrangement uses TRGV9 and TRGJP. The CDR3 extends over 17 amino acids. V was pared by 4 bases and J by 5 bases, with 8 bases of the junction left unmatched. The V gene's germline CDR1 is GITISATS and CDR2 ISYDGTV (reference sequence).

This clone ranks as medium-sized. The chain combines TRGV9 with TRGJ1 or TRGJ2. Trimming took 1 base from V and 5 from J; bases not matched to a gene: 5. This CDR3 is 13 amino acids long. Germline CDR1 reads GITISATS; CDR2 reads ISYDGTV (reference sequence). The DNA of the CDR3 is TGTGCCTTGTGGGAGGTTTATGATTATAAGAAACTCTTT. Its protein product is CALWEVYDYKKLF.

This clone was seen a few times. This likely reflects a read error, since a far larger clone is one base away. It is unclear where the CDR3 begins or ends on the DNA, so no DNA is shown, and the CDR3 is as TCRdb lists it. No J gene was named, though the V gene is TRGV5. Germline CDR1 VINAFY, CDR2 YDVSNSKD. 30 amino acids form the CDR3, both terminal residues included. CDR3 region: CATWDSRVRNSLAVEQHLLSQVSIGRIQHF.

This clone appeared a few times. This DNA translates differently at residue 8 from the TCRdb protein, which is that of a much larger clone; a read error is likely, and the protein shown is the DNA's own translation. In DNA, the CDR3 is TGTGCCACCTGGGATGGGCCCAAGAAACTCTTT. Translation: CATWDGPKKLF. The chain uses TRGV4 and TRGJ1 or TRGJ2. J gave up 10 bases and V 0 bases, and 3 bases lay outside the gene matches. CDR1 and CDR2 from the germline V gene are EGSTGY and YDSYTSSV. The CDR3 has 11 amino acids.

The chain links TRGV9 to TRGJP. The J gene, not given by TCRdb, was assigned here from a germline match of the nucleotide sequence. CDR1 is GITISATS and CDR2 is ISYDGTV in the germline V gene (reference sequence). V was clipped by 2 bases and J by 7 bases; unmatched bases: 14. The CDR3 has 19 amino acids. This chain's CDR3 is CALWEAPAGQELGKKIKVF. CDR3 sequence (DNA): TGTGCCTTGTGGGAGGCCCCAGCAGGCCAGGAGTTGGGCAAAAAAATCAAGGTATTT.

Many counts were recorded for this clone. The chain combines TRGV8 with TRGJ1 or TRGJ2. CDR1 VENAVY and CDR2 YDSYNSRV come from the germline V gene. The CDR3 runs to 15 residues. J was trimmed by 6 bases and V by 1 base; bases with no gene match: 12. Here the CDR3 reads CATWDSPRDVYKKLF. The CDR3 region has the DNA TGTGCCACCTGGGATAGCCCCAGGGATGTTTATAAGAAACTCTTT.

Regarding this clone: The protein TCRdb lists belongs to a much larger clone and differs from this DNA's translation at residue 9, which points to a read error; the protein shown is made from the DNA. The chain couples TRGV9 to TRGJ1 or TRGJ2. In the absence of a J gene in TCRdb, the DNA was matched to germline to assign it here. The CDR3 consists of 14 residues. Germline-derived CDR1 and CDR2 are GITISATS and ISYDGTV (reference sequence). CDR3 loop: CALWEPPNCYKKLF. CDR3 sequence (DNA): TGTGCCTTGTGGGAGCCTCCGAATTGTTATAAGAAACTCTTT.

On this clone: Since a far larger clone is one base different, this is likely a read error. In the same sample, other DNA sequences code for this CDR3. The V and J genes are TRGV9 and TRGJP. Here the J gene was assigned by germline matching of the DNA, as TCRdb has none. CDR3 size: 17 residues. CDR1 and CDR2 (germline): GITISATS, ISYDGTV (reference sequence). The CDR3 spells CALWEVLQELGKKIKVF. The CDR3 nucleotides are TGTGCCTTGTGGGAGGTCCTCCAAGAGTTGGGTAAAAAAATCAAGGTATTT.

By proportion, this clone is medium-sized. A far bigger clonotype differs at one base, so this is likely a read error. This sample includes further DNA sequences coding for the same CDR3. The rearrangement uses TRGV9 and TRGJP. From germline, CDR1 is GITISATS and CDR2 ISYDGTV (reference sequence). The CDR3 is 16 amino acids. The CDR3 reads CALWEVKELGKKIKVF. The CDR3 bases are TGTGCCCTGTGGGAGGTGAAAGAGTTGGGCAAAAAAATCAAGGTATTT.

In its sample, this clone was seen many times. The TCRdb record carries a much larger clone's protein, which differs from this DNA's translation at residue 4; a read error is the likely cause, and the protein listed here is the DNA translation. The chain joins TRGV9 to TRGJ1 or TRGJ2. The CDR3 covers 13 residues. Per the germline V gene, CDR1 is GITISATS and CDR2 is ISYDGTV (reference sequence). CDR3: CALREDSYYKKLF. CDR3 in DNA: TGTGCCTTGAGGGAGGACAGTTATTATAAGAAACTCTTT.

This clone appeared a few times. This is likely an artifact of a read error, given a far larger clone one base away. Different DNA sequences within this sample yield the same CDR3. The V call is TRGV9, the J call TRGJ1 or TRGJ2. Germline V gives CDR1 GITISATS, CDR2 ISYDGTV (reference sequence). The CDR3 is 14 amino acids. V was clipped by 0 bases and J by 7 bases; unmatched bases: 9. CDR3 residues: CALWEVQCYYKKLF. In nucleotides, the CDR3 is TGTGCCTTGTGGGAGGTGCAATGTTACTATAAGAAACTCTTT.

In this sample, this clone turned up many times. TCRdb's protein for this DNA is that of a much larger clone and differs from the translation at residue 11, likely a read error; the protein shown is the DNA translation. The V and J genes are TRGV9 and TRGJ1 or TRGJ2. Because TCRdb records no J gene, it was assigned here through a match of the DNA to germline. The germline gives CDR1 GITISATS, CDR2 ISYDGTV (reference sequence). This CDR3 is 17 amino acids long. J lost 2 bases, V lost 3 bases, and 16 bases had no gene match. CDR3 in amino acids: CALWEFPMSEDYYKKLF. In DNA form, the CDR3 reads TGTGCCTTGTGGGAGTTTCCGATGTCTGAGGATTATTATAAGAAACTCTTT.

The sample holds many counts of this clone. The mismatch at residue 4 between this DNA's translation and the TCRdb protein of a much larger clone likely reflects a read error; the protein shown is translated from the DNA. The gene calls are TRGV5 and TRGJ1 or TRGJ2. TCRdb leaves out the J gene; it was filled in here by matching the DNA to germline. Germline loops: CDR1 VINAFY, CDR2 YDVSNSKD. V lost 9 bases to trimming and J lost 0 bases; unmatched junction nucleotides: 8. The CDR3 covers 13 residues. The CDR3 here is CATRTRNYYKKLF. For the CDR3, the DNA is TGTGCCACCCGGACCAGGAATTATTATAAGAAACTCTTT.

This clone appeared a few times. Since a far larger clone is one base different, this is likely a read error. Other DNA sequences in the sample encode the same CDR3. The V gene corresponds to TRGV8; no J gene was called. The CDR3 has 13 residues. CDR1 VENAVY and CDR2 YDSYNSRV come from the germline V gene. The CDR3 sequence: CATWDIGYYKKLF. The CDR3 DNA reads as TGTGCCACCTGGGATATCGGTTATTATAAGAAGCTCTTT.

This sequence joins TRGV9 and TRGJP. Because TCRdb records no J gene, it was assigned here through a match of the DNA to germline. CDR3 length equals 16 residues. J gave up 9 bases and V 3 bases, and 8 bases lay outside the gene matches. Per germline, CDR1 GITISATS and CDR2 ISYDGTV (reference sequence). The CDR3 sequence is CALWESRRLGKKIKVF. CDR3 nucleotides: TGTGCCTTGTGGGAGAGTAGGAGGTTGGGCAAAAAAATCAAGGTATTT.

In its sample, this clone was seen many times. Written as DNA, the CDR3 is TGTGCCACCTGGGACGGGCCCGCGAGTTTTTTTTATAAGAAACTCTTT. Encoded protein: CATWDGPASFFYKKLF. The V call is TRGV2, the J call TRGJ1 or TRGJ2. The CDR3 consists of 16 residues. Per the germline V gene, CDR1 is EGSNGY and CDR2 is YDSYNSKV. The trim removed 0 bases at V and 6 bases at J, leaving 14 bases unmatched.

This clone was seen ten or more times. TCRdb's protein for this DNA is that of a much larger clone and differs from the translation at residue 11, likely a read error; the protein shown is the DNA translation. The genes are TRGV2 and TRGJ1 or TRGJ2. The CDR3 length is 14 residues. Trimming at V came to 2 bases and at J to 16 bases, leaving 20 bases not matched to a gene. CDR1 and CDR2 (germline): EGSNGY, YDSYNSKV. CDR3 DNA: TGTGCCACCTGGGACGCATACGTTAAAGGCTCTCAGCTCTTT. Translated, it gives CATWDAYVKGSQLF.

This clone has at least ten counts. This probably arose from a read error, given a far larger clone one base away. The identical CDR3 is also encoded by other nucleotide sequences in the sample. This sequence joins TRGV2 and TRGJ1 or TRGJ2. CDR1 and CDR2 from the germline V gene are EGSNGY and YDSYNSKV. V lost 0 bases, J lost 4 bases, and 3 bases stayed unmatched. This CDR3 spans 13 amino acids. The CDR3 DNA reads as TGTGCCACCTGGGACGGGCCGTATTATAAGAAACTCTTT. Residues: CATWDGPYYKKLF.